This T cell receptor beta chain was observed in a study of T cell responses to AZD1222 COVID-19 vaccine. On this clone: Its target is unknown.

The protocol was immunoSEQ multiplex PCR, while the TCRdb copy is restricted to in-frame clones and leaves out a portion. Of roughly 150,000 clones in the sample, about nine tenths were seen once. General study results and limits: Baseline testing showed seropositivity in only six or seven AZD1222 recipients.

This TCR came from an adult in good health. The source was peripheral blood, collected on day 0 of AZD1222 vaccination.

CDR3: CASSMRANTDTQYF. The CDR3 DNA is TGTGCCAGTAGTATGCGGGCAAACACAGATACGCAGTATTTT. V usage is TRBV19 and J usage is TRBJ2-3; TRBD2 is a possible D gene (5 bases). With 3 bases removed from V and 2 bases from J, the gap between germline ends came to 9 bases. Per germline, CDR1 LNHDA and CDR2 SQIVND (reference sequence). CDR3 size: 14 residues. Complete variable domain (other parts from reference TRBV19 and TRBJ2-3): DGGITQSPKYLFRKEGQNVTLSCEQNLNHDAMYWYRQDPGQGLRLIYYSQIVNDFQKGDIAEGYSVSREKKESFPLTVTSAQKNPTAFYLCASSMRANTDTQYFGPGTRLTVL.